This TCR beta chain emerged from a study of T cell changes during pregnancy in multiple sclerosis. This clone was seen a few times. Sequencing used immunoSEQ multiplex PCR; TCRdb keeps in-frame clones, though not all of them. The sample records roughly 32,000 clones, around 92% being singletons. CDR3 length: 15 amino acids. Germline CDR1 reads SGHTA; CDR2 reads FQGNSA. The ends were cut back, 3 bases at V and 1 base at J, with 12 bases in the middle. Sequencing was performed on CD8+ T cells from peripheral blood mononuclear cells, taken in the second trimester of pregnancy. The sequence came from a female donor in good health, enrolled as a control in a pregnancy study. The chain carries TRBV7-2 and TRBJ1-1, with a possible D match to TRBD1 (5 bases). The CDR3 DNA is TGTGCCAGCAGCTTCGCCGGGACTTCGAACACTGAAGCTTTCTTT. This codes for CASSFAGTSNTEAFF.